These 30 T cell receptor beta chains originate from one sample sequenced in a study of cytomegalovirus exposure and HLA in healthy donors. PCR primers comprised 60 Vbeta and 13 Jbeta primers. Only in-frame clones appear in the TCRdb table, and some are missing; sequencing was by immunoSEQ multiplex PCR. The sample holds 200,000 or so clones, 65% to 80% seen once. Sequenced sample: PBMCs. The receptors come from a man in his forties in good health and CMV-seronegative.

A word on this clone: The junction shows a germline mismatch at one end, possibly a read error. The gene calls are TRBV27 and TRBJ1-2; D unclear. Looked up from germline, CDR1 is MNHEY and CDR2 is SMNVEV (reference sequence). CDR3 size: 11 residues. The CDR3, as DNA: TGTGCCAGCAGTGGTAACTTTGGCTACACCTTC. Protein sequence: CASSGNFGYTF.

V gene TRBV19 combines with J gene TRBJ2-1; 12 nucleotides align to TRBD2. The CDR3 covers 13 residues. Germline V CDR1 and CDR2: LNHDA, SQIVND (reference sequence). Unmatched junction bases numbered 3, after V lost 1 base and J lost 14 bases. CDR3 residues: CASSIGLAGEKFF. The CDR3 DNA is TGTGCCAGTAGTATAGGACTAGCGGGAGAGAAGTTCTTC.

Points on this clone: The identical CDR3 is also encoded by other nucleotide sequences in the sample. This chain links TRBV5-1 with TRBJ2-2, with D possibly TRBD1 on 5 matching bases. The CDR3 extends over 15 amino acids. Germline assignment: CDR1 SGHRS and CDR2 YFSETQ. Between the trimmed V and J ends, which lost 4 bases and 0 bases, there was a span of 10 bases. CDR3: CASSLGQSNTGELFF. Here the CDR3 DNA reads TGCGCCAGCAGCCTGGGGCAGTCGAACACCGGGGAGCTGTTTTTT.

In the case of this clone: Additional DNA sequences in this sample encode the identical CDR3. V gene TRBV6-5 combines with J gene TRBJ1-2, with TRBD1 as a possible D gene (5 bases). The V gene's germline CDR1 is MNHEY and CDR2 SVGAGI. The V and J ends lost 0 bases and 8 bases respectively, with 16 bases between them. The CDR3 consists of 15 residues. The CDR3 coding sequence is TGTGCCAGCAGTTACTCAGGGCAGGGCAGGCGAGGCTACACCTTC. Its translation is CASSYSGQGRRGYTF.

The rearrangement joins TRBV27 to TRBJ2-7; the match to TRBD1 covers 12 bases. J was trimmed by 4 bases and V by 7 bases; bases with no gene match: 8. The germline CDR1 and CDR2 sequences are MNHEY and SMNVEV (reference sequence). The CDR3 extends over 15 amino acids. The CDR3 loop is CASNMGGQGAYEQYF. The CDR3 DNA follows: TGTGCCAGCAACATGGGGGGACAGGGGGCGTACGAGCAGTACTTC.

The chain recombines TRBV6-1 with TRBJ1-1; D is uncertain. The CDR3 is made up of 13 amino acids. Germline V gene lookup returns CDR1 MNHNS and CDR2 SASEGT. The V and J ends lost 7 bases and 4 bases respectively, with 13 bases between them. CDR3 DNA: TGTGCCAGCAAATTGGAGACTCTCACTGAAGCTTTCTTT. Translation gives CASKLETLTEAFF.

In the case of this clone: This same CDR3 is encoded by further DNA sequences in the sample. V usage is TRBV11-3 and J usage is TRBJ2-2; a weak D match, TRBD2 (5 bases). The germline V gene encodes CDR1 SGHNT and CDR2 YENEEA. The CDR3 length is 15 residues. V dropped 1 base and J dropped 3 bases, with 9 bases sitting between them. This CDR3 reads CASSLAPGYTGELFF. DNA for the CDR3: TGTGCCAGCAGCTTAGCCCCGGGGTACACCGGGGAGCTGTTTTTT.

This chain uses TRBV4-1 with TRBJ1-4; D unresolved. V shed 4 bases and J shed 4 bases, with 10 bases lying between them. The CDR3 contains 14 residues. CDR1 and CDR2 from the germline V gene are MGHRA and YSYEKL. The CDR3 loop is CASSLLRLNEKLFF. The CDR3, as DNA: TGCGCCAGCAGCCTTTTGAGACTTAATGAAAAACTGTTTTTT.

This clone has more than one count but fewer than ten. The chain couples TRBV30 to TRBJ1-1; the D gene is possibly TRBD1 (5 bases). This CDR3 is 11 amino acids long. Germline-derived CDR1 and CDR2 are GTSNPN and SVGIG (reference sequence). The CDR3 DNA follows: TGTGCATATCAAAGGGGCACTGAAGCTTTCTTT. Translated: CAYQRGTEAFF.

The chain uses TRBV11-2 and TRBJ2-7; the match to TRBD1 covers 7 bases. Germline V gene lookup returns CDR1 SGHAT and CDR2 FQNNGV. The CDR3 contains 14 residues. V lost 4 bases, J lost 7 bases, and 10 bases stayed unmatched. CDR3 protein: CASSSTGTAREQYF. CDR3 bases: TGTGCCAGCAGCTCGACAGGGACGGCCAGGGAGCAGTACTTC. Combining the CDR3 with reference TRBV11-2 and TRBJ2-7 gives the whole variable domain EAGVAQSPRYKIIEKRQSVAFWCNPISGHATLYWYQQILGQGPKLLIQFQNNGVVDDSQLPKDRFSAERLKGVDSTLKIQPAKLEDSAVYLCASSSTGTAREQYFGPGTRLTVT.

The chain combines TRBV2 with TRBJ2-2; TRBD2 matches 7 bases. Trimming at V came to 7 bases and at J to 4 bases, leaving 6 bases not matched to a gene. Germline V gene lookup returns CDR1 SNHLY and CDR2 FYNNEI. CDR3 length: 14 amino acids. CDR3 sequence (DNA): TGTGCCAGCAACGCGGGGGAGAGCACCGGGGAGCTGTTTTTT. Residues: CASNAGESTGELFF.

The chain uses TRBV19 and TRBJ2-3; possible D gene TRBD1, 5 bases. Trimming shortened V by 5 bases and J by 6 bases, and 9 bases separated the two germline ends. The CDR3 covers 12 residues. CDR1 is LNHDA and CDR2 is SQIVND in the germline V gene (reference sequence). The CDR3 region has the DNA TGTGCCAGTAGTGCCCGACAGGATACGCAGTATTTT. As protein: CASSARQDTQYF.

The gene calls are TRBV2 and TRBJ2-7; 9 bases line up with TRBD2. V was pared by 4 bases and J by 7 bases, with 11 bases of the junction left unmatched. CDR3 length: 15 amino acids. Germline loops: CDR1 SNHLY, CDR2 FYNNEI. As DNA, the CDR3 is TGTGCCAGCAGTGTAACGAGCGGGAGGAGTGGTGAGCAGTACTTC. Its protein product is CASSVTSGRSGEQYF.

This clone was counted a few times. This chain links TRBV5-1 with TRBJ1-1; D not resolved. V dropped 7 bases and J dropped 5 bases, with 21 bases sitting between them. The CDR3 consists of 15 residues. In germline, CDR1 is SGHRS, CDR2 YFSETQ. The CDR3 DNA reads TGCGCCAGCCGAACGGATTCCCGCCCCGGGACTGAAGCTTTCTTT. This gives the protein CASRTDSRPGTEAFF.

J is TRBJ1-2 and V is TRBV19, with TRBD1 matching over 7 bases. The junction had 4 bases not matched to a gene; V was cut back by 7 bases and J by 2 bases. CDR3 length: 13 amino acids. The V gene's germline CDR1 is LNHDA and CDR2 SQIVND (reference sequence). DNA of the CDR3: TGTGCCAGTATGGGACAGAGCAACTATGGCTACACCTTC. This encodes CASMGQSNYGYTF.

The rearrangement links TRBV18 to TRBJ1-5; D is uncertain. Germline loops: CDR1 KGHSH, CDR2 LQKENI. The CDR3 is made up of 12 amino acids. V was pared by 5 bases and J by 3 bases, with 5 bases between. The CDR3 region is CASSGLNQPQHF. CDR3 coding DNA: TGTGCCAGCTCAGGACTCAATCAGCCCCAGCATTTT.

The chain combines TRBV5-1 with TRBJ1-2; 7 bases fit TRBD1. The CDR3 loop spans 13 amino acids. J was trimmed by 2 bases and V by 5 bases; bases with no gene match: 3. Germline CDR1 SGHRS, CDR2 YFSETQ. In DNA, the CDR3 is TGCGCCAGCAGGGGACAGACCAACTATGGCTACACCTTC. It encodes CASRGQTNYGYTF.

This CDR3 reads CAIRGGTGVPLGVNGYTF. CDR3 nucleotide sequence: TGTGCCATCAGGGGGGGGACAGGGGTCCCCCTAGGTGTGAATGGCTACACCTTC. The V call is TRBV10-3, the J call TRBJ1-2, with 10 bases that match TRBD1. CDR1 ENHRY and CDR2 SYGVKD come from the germline V gene. CDR3 length equals 18 residues. With 6 bases clipped from V and 6 bases from J, the junction kept 19 bases outside the gene matches.

The chain combines TRBV18 with TRBJ1-4; TRBD1 matches 9 bases. The CDR3 covers 16 residues. Germline trimming cut 3 bases from V and 12 bases from J; bases unmatched to any gene: 14. From germline, CDR1 is KGHSH and CDR2 LQKENI. CDR3 loop: CASSPSTGQGQRELFF. CDR3 DNA: TGTGCCAGCTCACCTTCTACGGGACAGGGTCAACGGGAACTGTTTTTT.

A note on this clone: Other nucleotide sequences from this sample produce the same CDR3. The V and J genes are TRBV29-1 and TRBJ2-4, with 7 positions matching TRBD1. V was pared by 6 bases and J by 1 base, with 3 bases of the junction left unmatched. Germline V gene lookup returns CDR1 SQVTM and CDR2 ANQGSEA. The CDR3 is 13 residues long. CDR3 nucleotide sequence: TGCAGCGTCGGGACAGTGGCCAAAAACATTCAGTACTTC. Translated: CSVGTVAKNIQYF.

J is TRBJ2-7 and V is TRBV9, with 7 bases matching TRBD1. Unmatched junction bases numbered 6, after V lost 0 bases and J lost 3 bases. Germline assignment: CDR1 SGDLS and CDR2 YYNGEE. CDR3 length: 15 residues. The CDR3 protein is CASSVAGTALYEQYF. DNA of the CDR3: TGTGCCAGCAGCGTAGCCGGGACAGCCCTCTACGAGCAGTACTTC.

This chain uses TRBV9 with TRBJ2-3; D is possibly TRBD2 (5 bases). Trimming pared 2 bases from V and 2 bases from J, leaving 9 bases between. The CDR3 has 14 amino acids. Germline-derived CDR1 and CDR2 are SGDLS and YYNGEE. The CDR3 here is CASSVEGFTDTQYF. The CDR3 nucleotides read TGTGCCAGCAGCGTTGAGGGTTTCACAGATACGCAGTATTTT.

The chain employs TRBV5-4 and TRBJ1-1; D is uncertain. CDR1 and CDR2 (germline): SGHNT, YYREEE (reference sequence). This CDR3 has 14 residues. Trimming took off 1 base at V and 4 bases at J, with 11 bases between the two ends. The CDR3 region is CASSLKSGSTEAFF. The CDR3 region has the DNA TGTGCCAGCAGCTTGAAGAGCGGGTCCACTGAAGCTTTCTTT.

The J gene is TRBJ2-2, the V gene TRBV25-1; D is ambiguous. Germline V gives CDR1 MGHDK, CDR2 SYGVNS. With 7 bases removed from V and 3 bases from J, the gap between germline ends came to 12 bases. The CDR3 runs to 14 residues. As DNA, the CDR3 is TGTGCCAGCAAGCAAAATACGGACACCGGGGAGCTGTTTTTT. It translates to CASKQNTDTGELFF.

A few counts support this clone. This sequence joins TRBV18 and TRBJ1-6, with D possibly being TRBD1 (5 bases). Germline V gene lookup returns CDR1 KGHSH and CDR2 LQKENI. Deletions cut 2 bases from V and 7 bases from J, with 12 bases between. This CDR3 region has 15 residues. CDR3 DNA: TGTGCCAGCTCACCAAGAGACAGTCAGAATTCACCCCTCCACTTT. Amino acids: CASSPRDSQNSPLHF.

The rearrangement links TRBV28 to TRBJ1-1, with TRBD1 as a possible D gene (6 bases). Germline values: CDR1 MDHEN, CDR2 SYDVKM. The V end lost 3 bases, the J end lost 5 bases, and 13 bases lay between the germline ends. This CDR3 has 14 amino acids. CDR3 sequence: CASSLGGGRTEAFF. CDR3 DNA sequence: TGTGCCAGCAGTTTGGGAGGGGGAAGGACTGAAGCTTTCTTT.

This clone showed up just once. This sequence joins TRBV15 and TRBJ1-3; D is undetermined. Germline-derived CDR1 and CDR2 are LNHNV and YYDKDF (reference sequence). The CDR3 contains 14 residues. Trimming removed 3 bases from V and 0 bases from J, with 6 bases in between. CDR3 in DNA: TGTGCCACCAGCAGCTCGGTCTCTGGAAACACCATATATTTT. This translates into CATSSSVSGNTIYF.

The chain recombines TRBV27 with TRBJ2-2, with 7 bases matching TRBD2. CDR3 length equals 16 residues. V lost 3 bases, J lost 1 base, and 5 bases stayed unmatched. Germline values: CDR1 MNHEY, CDR2 SMNVEV (reference sequence). The CDR3 here is CASSFRGRVNTGELFF. In DNA, the CDR3 is TGTGCCAGCAGTTTCCGAGGGAGGGTGAACACCGGGGAGCTGTTTTTT.

This chain uses TRBV9 with TRBJ2-3; D perhaps matches TRBD2 (5 bases). This CDR3 region has 15 residues. Per the germline V gene, CDR1 is SGDLS and CDR2 is YYNGEE. V was shortened by 1 base and J by 1 base, with 10 bases between the two germline ends. DNA for the CDR3: TGTGCCAGCAGCGTAAGGGCGGAGGGCACAGATACGCAGTATTTT. It is translated as CASSVRAEGTDTQYF.

This chain connects TRBV27 to TRBJ2-7; D is undetermined. The V end lost 5 bases, the J end lost 2 bases, and 19 bases lay between the germline ends. The CDR3 totals 16 residues. CDR1 and CDR2 (germline): MNHEY, SMNVEV (reference sequence). CDR3: CASSPTPSAGAYEQYF. The CDR3 bases are TGTGCCAGCAGTCCCACCCCGTCTGCAGGCGCCTACGAGCAGTACTTC.